This T cell receptor (beta chain) was profiled in a study of T cell repertoires in cytomegalovirus infection. Study context: Recently identified HLA-C-restricted CMV epitopes were used, and well-studied HLA-B-restricted CMV epitopes were used as well. Indications of both CMV infection and matching HLA type were provided by public TCR beta signatures. Whole-study findings and limits: HLA-C-restricted CMV-specific TCR beta clonotypes prevailed in the ex vivo response.

About this clonotype: The antigen is not known.

MiXCR was run by TCRdb on the reads, yielding one entry per CDR3 protein. In the table there are 680,000 or so distinct CDR3 sequences, around 30% of which are singletons. The receptor's source is a human donor in good health (CMV status not recorded). Some clones in this sample may be carry-over from other donors' samples. Sequencing used cultured PBMCs, obtained from culture after CMV antigen stimulation.

In nucleotides, the CDR3 is TGTGCCTGTTATAAGGACGACCTCACCATATATTTT. The encoded protein is CACYKDDLTIYF. V is TRBV30 and J is TRBJ1-3; the D is unclear. The V gene lost 6 bases and the J gene lost 9 bases, with 15 bases spanning the gap. The CDR3 has 12 amino acids. Germline V gives CDR1 GTSNPN, CDR2 SVGIG (reference sequence).